These 32 T cell receptor beta chains originate from one sample sequenced in a study of blood T cell repertoires in COVID-19. The repertoire was sequenced with immunoSEQ multiplex PCR; TCRdb's copy has only in-frame clones and lacks some. This table has roughly 100,000 clones, approximately 78% appearing once. Material for sequencing was peripheral blood. Receptors originate from a man aged 60 to 75 with active or convalescent COVID-19.

The rearrangement links TRBV7-2 to TRBJ2-2; 13 positions agree with TRBD2. In germline, CDR1 is SGHTA, CDR2 FQGNSA. The V gene end was trimmed by 0 bases and the J gene end by 7 bases; junction bases not matched to a gene: 5. CDR3 length: 17 residues. The CDR3 is CASSLARLAGGLGELFF. The CDR3 DNA reads TGTGCCAGCAGCTTAGCCCGACTAGCGGGAGGTCTCGGGGAGCTGTTTTTT. The full variable domain, completed using reference TRBV7-2 and TRBJ2-2, is GAGVSQSPSNKVTEKGKDVELRCDPISGHTALYWYRQSLGQGLEFLIYFQGNSAPDKSGLPSDRFSAERTGGSVSTLTIQRTQQEDSAVYLCASSLARLAGGLGELFFGEGSRLTVL.

The chain joins TRBV7-2 to TRBJ1-2, with D unresolved. CDR1 is SGHTA and CDR2 is FQGNSA in the germline V gene. The CDR3 extends over 13 amino acids. The V end lost 1 base, the J end lost 8 bases, and 11 bases lay between the germline ends. The CDR3 loop reads CASSLDSIFGYTF. CDR3 bases: TGTGCCAGCAGCTTAGATAGTATTTTCGGCTACACCTTC.

The chain joins TRBV5-1 to TRBJ2-5, with D perhaps TRBD2 (5 bases). The germline gives CDR1 SGHRS, CDR2 YFSETQ. V lost 0 bases and J lost 6, with 9 bases in between. The CDR3 has 13 residues. Written as DNA, the CDR3 is TGCGCCAGCAGCTTGGCGGGGATCAAGACCCAGTACTTC. It yields the protein CASSLAGIKTQYF.

The genes are TRBV18 and TRBJ1-5; possible D gene TRBD1, 5 bases. V was clipped by 5 bases and J by 4 bases, with 12 bases between them. The CDR3 runs 14 residues. Germline values: CDR1 KGHSH, CDR2 LQKENI. The CDR3 is CASSREGPNQPQHF. CDR3 bases: TGTGCCAGCTCAAGGGAGGGACCGAATCAGCCCCAGCATTTT.

This clone has only a few counts. The chain links TRBV9 to TRBJ2-6, with 10 bases identical to TRBD2. Trimming took 4 bases from V and 0 from J; bases not matched to a gene: 1. This CDR3 is 16 amino acids long. Per the germline V gene, CDR1 is SGDLS and CDR2 is YYNGEE. CDR3 DNA: TGTGCCAGCAGCTTAGCGGGAGGCTCTGGGGCCAACGTCCTGACTTTC. The encoded protein is CASSLAGGSGANVLTF.

The V and J genes are TRBV5-4 and TRBJ2-6; D gene unclear. Trimming left V 2 bases short and J 4 bases short, with 7 bases between. The germline V gene has CDR1 SGHNT and CDR2 YYREEE (reference sequence). CDR3 size: 14 residues. The CDR3 DNA reads TGTGCCAGCAGCTTAAACGGGGGGGCCAACGTCCTGACTTTC. Translating it yields CASSLNGGANVLTF.

The genes are TRBV30 and TRBJ1-2, with 7 bases matching TRBD1. The germline V gene has CDR1 GTSNPN and CDR2 SVGIG (reference sequence). The CDR3 has 14 residues. J lost 0 bases, V lost 3 bases, and 4 bases had no gene match. CDR3 region: CAWSDGTANYGYTF. CDR3 DNA sequence: TGTGCCTGGAGCGACGGGACAGCTAACTATGGCTACACCTTC. The full variable domain, its missing parts supplied by reference TRBV30 and TRBJ1-2, is SQTIHQWPATLVQPVGSPLSLECTVEGTSNPNLYWYRQAAGRGLQLLFYSVGIGQISSEVPQNLSASRPQDRQFILSSKKLLLSDSGFYLCAWSDGTANYGYTFGSGTRLTVV.

The CDR3 nucleotides read TGCAGCGTTGAGGTAACAGGGAGCTATGGCTACACCTTC. It is translated as CSVEVTGSYGYTF. The chain links TRBV29-1 to TRBJ1-2; a possible D gene is TRBD1 (6 bases). CDR3 length: 13 residues. Germline-derived CDR1 and CDR2 are SQVTM and ANQGSEA. Trimming pared 3 bases from V and 4 bases from J, leaving 12 bases between.

The V and J genes are TRBV28 and TRBJ1-4; a possible D gene is TRBD1 (6 bases). The germline V and J ends were trimmed by 5 bases and 8 bases, with 18 bases remaining between them. CDR1 and CDR2 from the germline V gene are MDHEN and SYDVKM. CDR3 length: 15 residues. The CDR3 bases are TGTGCCAGCAGTGGGGGGGGGCAGGACAAGGAAAAACTGTTTTTT. Its protein product is CASSGGGQDKEKLFF.

This clone has just one count. The rearrangement links TRBV6-4 to TRBJ2-1; TRBD2 agrees at 11 bases. J gave up 8 bases and V 2 bases, and 8 bases lay outside the gene matches. The CDR3 extends over 16 amino acids. CDR1 MRHNA and CDR2 SNTAGT come from the germline V gene. CDR3 sequence reads: CASSDGASGRRHEQFF. The CDR3 DNA follows: TGTGCCAGCAGTGACGGTGCTAGCGGGAGGCGCCATGAGCAGTTCTTC.

The chain is built from TRBV29-1 and TRBJ2-1; a possible D gene is TRBD2 (6 bases). The V end was cut by 3 bases, the J end by 5 bases, with 8 bases between. The CDR3 covers 12 residues. Germline V gene sequence: CDR1 SQVTM, CDR2 ANQGSEA. CDR3 DNA: TGCAGCGTTGAGGGGGGTAACAATGAGCAGTTCTTC. It is translated as CSVEGGNNEQFF.

This chain connects TRBV6-2 or TRBV6-3 to TRBJ2-7; no firm D call. The V end lost 6 bases, the J end lost 1 base, and 10 bases lay between the germline ends. The CDR3 sequence is 13 residues long. Per the germline V gene, CDR1 is MNHEY and CDR2 is SVGEGT. The CDR3 is CASSHGASYEQYV. CDR3 DNA sequence: TGTGCCAGCAGCCACGGTGCTTCCTACGAGCAGTACGTC.

The CDR3 sequence is CASSLGHGSGNTIYF. CDR3 coding DNA: TGTGCCAGCAGCCTGGGACACGGATCTGGAAACACCATATATTTT. The chain recombines TRBV3-1 (or the pseudogene TRBV3-2) with TRBJ1-3, with D tentatively TRBD1 (6 bases). The CDR3 is made up of 15 amino acids. Germline loops: CDR1 LGHDT, CDR2 YNNKEL (reference sequence). The V end was cut by 4 bases, the J end by 1 base, with 11 bases between.

This clone was found a few times. The J gene is TRBJ2-2, the V gene TRBV7-6; 9 bases line up with TRBD2. Trimming took 5 bases from V and 4 from J; bases not matched to a gene: 5. Germline V lookup: CDR1 SGHVS, CDR2 FNYEAQ. This CDR3 spans 15 amino acids. The CDR3 coding sequence is TGTGCCAGCAGCCCTAGCGGGACAGTCACCGGGGAGCTGTTTTTT. Translating gives CASSPSGTVTGELFF.

The chain carries TRBV5-6 and TRBJ1-3; D uncertain. In germline, CDR1 is SGHDT, CDR2 YYEEEE. This CDR3 has 15 amino acids. Trimming removed 4 bases from V and 3 bases from J, with 14 bases in between. The CDR3, as DNA: TGTGCCAGCAGCACGCCGGGGTGGAGTGGAAACACCATATATTTT. Translating gives CASSTPGWSGNTIYF.

The chain couples TRBV28 to TRBJ2-4; 7 nucleotides match TRBD2. V lost 4 bases to trimming and J lost 1 base; unmatched junction nucleotides: 7. The germline CDR1 and CDR2 sequences are MDHEN and SYDVKM. This CDR3 comprises 16 residues. The CDR3 region is CASSWAGVGAKNIQYF. The CDR3 bases are TGTGCCAGCAGTTGGGCGGGAGTGGGGGCCAAAAACATTCAGTACTTC.

The V and J genes are TRBV19 and TRBJ2-1; no clear D. CDR1 is LNHDA and CDR2 is SQIVND in the germline V gene (reference sequence). V shed 5 bases and J shed 1 base, with 12 bases lying between them. CDR3 length: 15 residues. For the CDR3, the DNA is TGTGCCAGTAGTCCAACCCTAGATTCCTACAATGAGCAGTTCTTC. Protein sequence: CASSPTLDSYNEQFF.

The V gene is TRBV30, the J gene TRBJ1-2; 8 nucleotides match TRBD1. V was clipped by 5 bases and J by 6 bases; unmatched bases: 11. Germline CDR1 is GTSNPN and CDR2 is SVGIG (reference sequence). This CDR3 has 14 residues. The CDR3 region is CAWLSQTGVDGYTF. CDR3 bases: TGTGCCTGGTTGTCACAGACAGGGGTCGATGGCTACACCTTC.

This chain uses TRBV15 with TRBJ1-2, with TRBD1 matching over 8 bases. This CDR3 contains 13 residues. The trim removed 5 bases at V and 8 bases at J, leaving 7 bases unmatched. Per the germline V gene, CDR1 is LNHNV and CDR2 is YYDKDF (reference sequence). CDR3 sequence reads: CATSPGGAKGYTF. The CDR3 coding sequence is TGTGCCACCAGCCCAGGGGGCGCGAAGGGCTACACCTTC.

The V and J genes are TRBV6-2 or TRBV6-3 and TRBJ2-7; TRBD1 matches at 8 bases. CDR1 is MNHEY and CDR2 is SVGEGT in the germline V gene. The CDR3 extends over 14 amino acids. Trimming at V came to 0 bases and at J to 9 bases, leaving 7 bases not matched to a gene. In DNA, the CDR3 is TGTGCCAGCAGTTACTCGACAGGGGCCGCGGGGCAGTACGTC. This sequence encodes CASSYSTGAAGQYV.

The chain recombines TRBV5-4 with TRBJ2-7; 11 bases match TRBD2. This CDR3 has 16 amino acids. V lost 6 bases to trimming and J lost 9 bases; unmatched junction nucleotides: 17. From germline, CDR1 is SGHNT and CDR2 YYREEE (reference sequence). In DNA form, the CDR3 reads TGTGCCAGCACACAACCGGGACTAGCGGTTCTACGAAGGCAGTACGTC. Residues: CASTQPGLAVLRRQYV.

The chain recombines TRBV11-2 with TRBJ1-6; 8 positions agree with TRBD1. J was trimmed by 7 bases and V by 4 bases; bases with no gene match: 6. The germline gives CDR1 SGHAT, CDR2 FQNNGV. The CDR3 runs 15 residues. The chain's CDR3 is CASSYGQGLNSPLHF. In DNA, the CDR3 is TGTGCCAGCAGCTATGGACAGGGACTGAATTCACCCCTCCACTTT. The whole variable domain, remainder taken from reference TRBV11-2 and TRBJ1-6, is EAGVAQSPRYKIIEKRQSVAFWCNPISGHATLYWYQQILGQGPKLLIQFQNNGVVDDSQLPKDRFSAERLKGVDSTLKIQPAKLEDSAVYLCASSYGQGLNSPLHFGNGTRLTVT.

J is TRBJ2-1 and V is TRBV18; D is possibly TRBD1 (6 bases). Germline-derived CDR1 and CDR2 are KGHSH and LQKENI. CDR3 size: 14 residues. The V end lost 4 bases, the J end lost 6 bases, and 13 bases lay between the germline ends. The CDR3 loop reads CASSLWEGGNEQFF. For the CDR3, the DNA is TGTGCCAGCTCACTATGGGAAGGGGGCAATGAGCAGTTCTTC.

V and J are TRBV30 and TRBJ2-7, with 8 bases fitting TRBD2. Germline CDR1 reads GTSNPN; CDR2 reads SVGIG (reference sequence). The CDR3 length is 13 residues. V shed 4 bases, J shed 3 bases, and the junction held 5 bases outside the gene matches. CDR3: CAWIRGGHYEQYF. The CDR3 bases are TGTGCCTGGATCCGGGGGGGCCACTACGAGCAGTACTTC.

The chain joins TRBV27 to TRBJ2-7, with TRBD2 matching 13 bases. The J segment lost 6 bases and the V segment lost 4 bases, leaving 6 bases of the junction unmatched. The germline CDR1 and CDR2 sequences are MNHEY and SMNVEV (reference sequence). This CDR3 is 15 amino acids long. The CDR3 protein is CASSSTSGRDTEQYF. The DNA of the CDR3 is TGTGCCAGCAGTTCAACTAGCGGGAGGGATACCGAGCAGTACTTC.

Details on this clone: At one boundary the junction diverges from the germline segment, which might be a read error. The genes are TRBV7-7 and TRBJ2-1, with 9 bases lining up with TRBD1. Germline V CDR1 and CDR2: SSHAT, FNYEAQ (reference sequence). The CDR3 contains 13 residues. The CDR3 sequence is CASSTGQGSEQFF. The CDR3 DNA reads TGTGCTAGCAGCACAGGACAGGGGAGTGAGCAGTTCTTC.

V and J are TRBV5-6 and TRBJ2-3; no clear D. Germline V gene sequence: CDR1 SGHDT, CDR2 YYEEEE. The CDR3 is 16 residues long. V dropped 0 bases and J dropped 2 bases, with 13 bases sitting between them. The CDR3 coding sequence is TGTGCCAGCAGCTTGGCCGGGTCCGATCCCACAGATACGCAGTATTTT. Translation: CASSLAGSDPTDTQYF.

The V gene is TRBV13, the J gene TRBJ2-7; the match to TRBD1 covers 9 bases. Germline CDR1 reads PRHDT; CDR2 reads FYEKMQ (reference sequence). This CDR3 region has 14 residues. V lost 4 bases, J lost 4 bases, and 5 bases stayed unmatched. CDR3 bases: TGTGCCAGCAGCTGGGGACAGGGAAAGTACGAGCAGTACTTC. Translation gives CASSWGQGKYEQYF.

This clone was found once. The chain recombines TRBV27 with TRBJ1-4; 7 bases line up with TRBD1. Germline V gene sequence: CDR1 MNHEY, CDR2 SMNVEV (reference sequence). Germline trimming cut 7 bases from V and 4 bases from J; bases unmatched to any gene: 18. The CDR3 covers 18 residues. This chain's CDR3 is CASKGTTGNRVLNEKLFF. The DNA for the CDR3 is TGTGCCAGCAAGGGGACGACAGGGAATCGGGTACTTAATGAAAAACTGTTTTTT.

The chain uses TRBV28 and TRBJ1-2; maybe TRBD1 (5 bases). V gave up 6 bases and J gave up 8 bases, with 13 bases separating them. The CDR3 has 12 residues. Germline assignment: CDR1 MDHEN and CDR2 SYDVKM. CDR3 residues: CASSLLRGGYTF. The CDR3 DNA follows: TGTGCCAGCAGCCTCCTGCGGGGCGGCTACACCTTC.

The rearrangement joins TRBV7-7 to TRBJ2-2; perhaps TRBD1 as D (6 bases). The CDR3 loop spans 15 amino acids. Between the trimmed V and J ends, which lost 4 bases and 3 bases, there was a span of 12 bases. From germline, CDR1 is SSHAT and CDR2 FNYEAQ (reference sequence). CDR3 DNA: TGTGCCAGCAGCTCAGGGGCGGGCCACACCGGGGAGCTGTTTTTT. It codes for CASSSGAGHTGELFF.

The chain combines TRBV19 with TRBJ1-2; 10 bases match TRBD1. V shed 4 bases and J 8 bases; nucleotides not matched to a gene: 4. The CDR3 has 13 residues. In germline, CDR1 is LNHDA, CDR2 SQIVND (reference sequence). CDR3 protein: CASSSGTGDGYTF. In DNA form, the CDR3 reads TGTGCCAGTAGTAGCGGGACAGGGGACGGCTACACCTTC.